Detailed here is one T cell receptor beta chain. Germline assignment: CDR1 GTSNPN and CDR2 SVGIG (reference sequence). The length of the CDR3 is 15 residues. Between the trimmed V and J ends, which lost 2 bases and 3 bases, there was a span of 16 bases. The data stem from a study of shared clonotypes between healthy human individuals. It was across several immunoSEQ plates that each subset's genomic DNA was evenly split. A roughly 200 ng quantity of DNA, tens of thousands of T cell genomes, went into the sorted-subset replicate PCRs. TCRdb keeps only in-frame clones here, not all; method: immunoSEQ multiplex PCR. The table shows about 1.1 million clones, with approximately 80% occurring only once. Division of CD4+ cells produced a CD45RA+ naive subset and a CD45RA-negative memory subset.

Sequencing used memory CD4+ T cells from PBMCs. The subset was: CD45RA-negative fraction. V usage is TRBV30 and J usage is TRBJ2-5; the D call may be TRBD1 or TRBD2 (6 bases each). The origin of this receptor is a man between 18 and 29 years old in good health. Some clones in this sample may be carry-over from other donors' samples. This CDR3 reads CAWSSLRGAKETQYF. The CDR3 region has the DNA TGTGCCTGGAGTAGCCTAAGGGGGGCCAAAGAGACCCAGTACTTC.